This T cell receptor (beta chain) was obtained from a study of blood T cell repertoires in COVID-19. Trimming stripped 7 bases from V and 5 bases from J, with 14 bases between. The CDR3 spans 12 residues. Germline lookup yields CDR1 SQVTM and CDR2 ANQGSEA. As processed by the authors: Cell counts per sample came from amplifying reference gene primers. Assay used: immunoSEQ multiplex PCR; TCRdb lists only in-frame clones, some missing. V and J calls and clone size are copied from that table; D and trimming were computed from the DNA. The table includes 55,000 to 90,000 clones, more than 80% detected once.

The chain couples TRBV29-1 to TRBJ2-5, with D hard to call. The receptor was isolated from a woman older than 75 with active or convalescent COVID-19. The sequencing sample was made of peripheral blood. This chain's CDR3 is CSADQTGETQYF. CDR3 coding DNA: TGCAGCGCGGACCAGACCGGGGAGACCCAGTACTTC. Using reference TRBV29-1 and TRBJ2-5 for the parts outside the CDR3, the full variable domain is SAVISQKPSRDICQRGTSLTIQCQVDSQVTMMFWYRQQPGQSLTLIATANQGSEATYESGFVIDKFPISRPNLTFSTLTVSNMSPEDSSIYLCSADQTGETQYFGPGTRLLVL.